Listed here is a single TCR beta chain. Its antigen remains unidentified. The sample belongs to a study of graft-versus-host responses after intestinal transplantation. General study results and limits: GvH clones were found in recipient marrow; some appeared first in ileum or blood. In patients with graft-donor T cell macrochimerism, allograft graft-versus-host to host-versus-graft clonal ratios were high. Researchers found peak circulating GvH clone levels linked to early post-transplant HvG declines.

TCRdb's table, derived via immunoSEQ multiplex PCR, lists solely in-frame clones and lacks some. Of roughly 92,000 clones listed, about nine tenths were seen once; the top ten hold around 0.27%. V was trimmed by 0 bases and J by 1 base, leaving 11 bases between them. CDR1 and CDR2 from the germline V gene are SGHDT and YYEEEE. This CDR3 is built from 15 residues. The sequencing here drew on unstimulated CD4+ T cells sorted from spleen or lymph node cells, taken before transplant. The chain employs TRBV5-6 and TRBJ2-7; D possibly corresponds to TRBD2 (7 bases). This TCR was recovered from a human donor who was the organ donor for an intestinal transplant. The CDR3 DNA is TGTGCCAGCAGCTTGGCCCGGGGGGCGTCCTACGAGCAGTACTTC. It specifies CASSLARGASYEQYF.